The 17 T cell receptor beta chains below all came from one sample that was sequenced in a study of blood T cell repertoires in COVID-19. The table came from immunoSEQ multiplex PCR; TCRdb's copy has only in-frame clones and leaves some out. Among 220,000 or so clones listed, 75% to 90% were seen once. Sequences were obtained from peripheral blood. The receptors derive from a woman at least 80 years old with COVID-19, enrolled during active disease.

This clone was picked up a small number of times. The genes are TRBV18 and TRBJ2-7; maybe TRBD1 (5 bases). The CDR3 totals 13 residues. Trimming stripped 3 bases from V and 0 bases from J, with 6 bases between. Germline CDR1 and CDR2: KGHSH and LQKENI. DNA of the CDR3: TGTGCCAGCTCACCTGACAGCTCCTACGAGCAGTACTTC. As protein: CASSPDSSYEQYF.

This clone showed up just once. The V and J genes are TRBV30 and TRBJ2-1, with 9 bases lining up with TRBD2. The CDR3 has 16 amino acids. V lost 1 base, J lost 6 bases, and 10 bases stayed unmatched. Germline lookup yields CDR1 GTSNPN and CDR2 SVGIG (reference sequence). CDR3 bases: TGTGCCTGGAGTGAATGGGGAAAGCGGGGGGCCAATGAGCAGTTCTTC. It specifies CAWSEWGKRGANEQFF. Full variable domain (outside the CDR3, taken from reference TRBV30 and TRBJ2-1): SQTIHQWPATLVQPVGSPLSLECTVEGTSNPNLYWYRQAAGRGLQLLFYSVGIGQISSEVPQNLSASRPQDRQFILSSKKLLLSDSGFYLCAWSEWGKRGANEQFFGPGTRLTVL.

The rearrangement uses TRBV24-1 and TRBJ1-2, with D unresolved. With 5 bases removed from V and 2 bases from J, the gap between germline ends came to 8 bases. The V gene's germline CDR1 is KGHDR and CDR2 SFDVKD. CDR3 size: 13 residues. The chain's CDR3 is CATSAGGNYGYTF. The DNA for the CDR3 is TGTGCCACCAGTGCCGGCGGGAACTATGGCTACACCTTC.

The table lists this clone with a few counts. This chain links TRBV21-1 with TRBJ1-1; the tabulated D call, TRBD1, remains unverified against the DNA. TRBV21-1 is an annotated pseudogene. The CDR3 is 14 amino acids. CDR3 in amino acids: CASSHTGEDTEAFF. CDR3 bases: TGTGCCAGCAGCCACACAGGGGAGGACACTGAAGCTTTCTTT.

This chain links TRBV2 with TRBJ2-3; 7 nucleotides agree with TRBD2. The CDR3 runs to 13 residues. Per germline, CDR1 SNHLY and CDR2 FYNNEI. Trimming at V came to 8 bases and at J to 0 bases, leaving 2 bases not matched to a gene. CDR3 nucleotide sequence: TGTGCCAGCCTAGCGGCTAGCACAGATACGCAGTATTTT. Translation: CASLAASTDTQYF.

The V and J genes are TRBV4-2 and TRBJ2-3; 10 bases align to TRBD2. The CDR3 sequence is 17 residues long. Trimming took 4 bases from V and 2 from J; bases not matched to a gene: 9. The germline CDR1 and CDR2 sequences are LGHNA and YNFKEQ. The CDR3 DNA sequence: TGTGCCAGCAGCCCCGGCCCTAGCGGGAGCCCCACAGATACGCAGTATTTT. It translates to CASSPGPSGSPTDTQYF.

DNA of the CDR3: TGTGCCAGCAGCGTAGGGGGCGCAGACACCGGGGAGCTGTTTTTT. Its translation: CASSVGGADTGELFF. V gene TRBV9 combines with J gene TRBJ2-2; D is perhaps TRBD1 (5 bases). Germline lookup yields CDR1 SGDLS and CDR2 YYNGEE. CDR3 length equals 15 residues. V lost 0 bases to trimming and J lost 3 bases, with 9 bases between them.

This clone was found once. The CDR3 reads CASSEQGYGYTF. The CDR3 DNA reads as TGTGCCAGCAGTGAGCAGGGATATGGCTACACCTTC. The chain uses TRBV2 and TRBJ1-2; a weak D match, TRBD1 (5 bases). CDR3 size: 12 residues. V shed 3 bases and J shed 5 bases, with 7 bases lying between them. The germline CDR1 and CDR2 sequences are SNHLY and FYNNEI.

The J gene is TRBJ1-1, the V gene TRBV28; no firm D call. CDR1 MDHEN and CDR2 SYDVKM come from the germline V gene. CDR3 length: 14 amino acids. Trimming removed 6 bases from V and 0 bases from J, with 11 bases in between. CDR3: CASSRLAVNTEAFF. For the CDR3, the DNA is TGTGCCAGCAGCCGGCTCGCGGTGAACACTGAAGCTTTCTTT.

The V call is TRBV3-1 (or the pseudogene TRBV3-2), the J call TRBJ2-7; 7 nucleotides agree with TRBD1. In germline, CDR1 is LGHDT, CDR2 YNNKEL (reference sequence). V dropped 8 bases and J dropped 6; count of bases not matched to a gene: 7. The CDR3 is 12 amino acids. The CDR3 reads CASGTARREQYF. In nucleotides, the CDR3 is TGTGCCAGCGGGACAGCTCGGCGCGAGCAGTACTTC.

V and J are TRBV7-2 and TRBJ1-6; 9 bases match TRBD1. Germline CDR1 reads SGHTA; CDR2 reads FQGNSA. The CDR3 loop spans 16 amino acids. Losses at the gene ends were 3 bases for V and 5 bases for J; bases not matched to a gene: 5. CDR3 nucleotides: TGTGCCAGCAGCTTCCGGGACAGGGCTAATAATTCACCCCTCCACTTT. It codes for CASSFRDRANNSPLHF.

V gene TRBV3-1 (or the pseudogene TRBV3-2) combines with J gene TRBJ2-7; 9 bases fit TRBD2. The V gene end was trimmed by 4 bases and the J gene end by 4 bases; junction bases not matched to a gene: 5. The CDR3 has 14 residues. The germline gives CDR1 LGHDT, CDR2 YNNKEL (reference sequence). CDR3: CASSLRTSAYEQYF. Here the CDR3 DNA reads TGTGCCAGCAGCCTCCGGACTAGCGCGTACGAGCAGTACTTC.

V and J are TRBV5-1 and TRBJ1-5; D may be TRBD1 (6 bases). The CDR3 is 13 amino acids. V lost 1 base and J 5 bases, leaving 7 bases between the germline ends. Germline CDR1 and CDR2: SGHRS and YFSETQ. CDR3 in amino acids: CASSLKGDQPQHF. The CDR3 DNA reads TGCGCCAGCAGCTTGAAGGGGGATCAGCCCCAGCATTTT.

Here the CDR3 reads CASRFRNNQPQHF. Here the CDR3 DNA reads TGTGCCAGCAGGTTCAGGAACAATCAGCCCCAGCATTTT. V usage is TRBV27 and J usage is TRBJ1-5, with D hard to call. The CDR3 totals 13 residues. Trimming shortened V by 6 bases and J by 3 bases, and 9 bases separated the two germline ends. Germline V CDR1 and CDR2: MNHEY, SMNVEV (reference sequence).

This rearrangement joins TRBV5-8 to TRBJ1-2, with D hard to call. Germline V gives CDR1 SGHTS, CDR2 YDEGEE. There are 12 residues in the CDR3. The V end was cut by 1 base, the J end by 8 bases, with 9 bases between. The CDR3 DNA reads TGTGCCAGCAGCTTGTCACCGCGGGGCTACACCTTC. It encodes CASSLSPRGYTF.

This clone was found a few times. J is TRBJ1-6 and V is TRBV6-5; no definite D call. Per germline, CDR1 MNHEY and CDR2 SVGAGI. Trimming took 7 bases from V and 5 from J, leaving 15 bases between them. The CDR3 spans 15 residues. The CDR3 bases are TGTGCCAGCACCTCGCGGAATCTTGATAATTCACCCCTCCACTTT. This codes for CASTSRNLDNSPLHF.

The count of this clone is one. This rearrangement joins TRBV6-6 to TRBJ1-5, with a tentative D call TRBD1 (6 bases). Germline CDR1 MNHNY, CDR2 SVGAGI (reference sequence). Trimming took off 2 bases at V and 4 bases at J, with 12 bases between the two ends. The CDR3 covers 15 residues. The CDR3 here is CASSYGDTTNQPQHF. CDR3 nucleotide sequence: TGTGCCAGCAGTTACGGGGACACAACTAATCAGCCCCAGCATTTT.